This TCR beta chain was observed in a study of OX40 agonist ivuxolimab in advanced cancers. Overall study context: The treatment was a fully human IgG2 OX40 agonist, ivuxolimab.

Sequencing used immunoSEQ multiplex PCR; TCRdb keeps in-frame clones, though not all of them. The table has about 62,000 clones, roughly 85% seen once. The CDR3 is 13 amino acids. Germline CDR1 is SGHTA and CDR2 is FQGNSA. V gave up 5 bases and J gave up 5 bases; unmatched junction bases: 5. This TCR derives from an adult with an advanced solid tumor such as melanoma, head and neck, liver or kidney cancer. Source: CD4+ or CD8+ T cells sorted from blood, taken in a trial of the OX40 agonist ivuxolimab. This chain uses TRBV7-2 with TRBJ2-5; 7 bases are a match to TRBD1. CDR3 amino acids: CASSMDRPETQYF. The CDR3 DNA sequence: TGTGCCAGCAGCATGGACAGGCCGGAGACCCAGTACTTC.